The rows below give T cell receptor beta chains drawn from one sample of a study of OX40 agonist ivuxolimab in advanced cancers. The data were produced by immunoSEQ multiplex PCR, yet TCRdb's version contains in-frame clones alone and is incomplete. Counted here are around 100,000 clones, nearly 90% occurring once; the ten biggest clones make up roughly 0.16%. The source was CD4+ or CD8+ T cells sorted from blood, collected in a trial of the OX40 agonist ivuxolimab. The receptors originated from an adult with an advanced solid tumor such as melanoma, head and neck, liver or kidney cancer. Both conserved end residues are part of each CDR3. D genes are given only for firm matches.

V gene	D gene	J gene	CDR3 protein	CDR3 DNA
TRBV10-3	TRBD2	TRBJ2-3	CAIRGLSTDTQYF	TGTGCCATCAGGGGACTAAGCACAGATACGCAGTATTTT
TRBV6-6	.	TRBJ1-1	CASTSPEWAEAFF	TGTGCCAGCACCTCACCGGAGTGGGCTGAAGCTTTCTTT
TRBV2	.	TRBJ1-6	CASSDPLRPLHF	TGTGCCAGCAGTGATCCTTTAAGACCCCTCCACTTT
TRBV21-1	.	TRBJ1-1	CASSTPWRAFF	TGTGCCAGCAGCACCCCATGGAGGGCTTTCTTT
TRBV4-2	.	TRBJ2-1	CASSRVGTGSYNEQFF	TGTGCCAGCAGCCGCGTAGGGACGGGCTCCTACAATGAGCAGTTCTTC
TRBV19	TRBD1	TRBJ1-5	CASSMGRDRGPQPQHF	TGTGCCAGTAGTATGGGAAGGGACAGGGGGCCTCAGCCCCAGCATTTT
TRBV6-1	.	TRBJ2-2	CASGQRGAGELFF	TGTGCCAGTGGACAACGCGGCGCCGGGGAGCTGTTTTTT
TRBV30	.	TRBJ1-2	CAWSLRARQFRLGYTF	TGTGCCTGGAGCCTTCGGGCCCGCCAATTTCGGCTTGGCTACACCTTC
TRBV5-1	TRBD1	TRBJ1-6	CASSTGTGTDNSPLHF	TGCGCCAGCAGCACCGGGACAGGGACCGATAATTCACCCCTCCACTTT
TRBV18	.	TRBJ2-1	CASSPQARTPGRDEQFF	TGTGCCAGCTCACCCCAAGCCCGGACACCCGGCAGGGATGAGCAGTTCTTC
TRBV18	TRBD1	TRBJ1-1	CASSDRGSGPGTEAFF	TGTGCCAGCTCCGACAGGGGGAGTGGTCCGGGCACTGAAGCTTTCTTT
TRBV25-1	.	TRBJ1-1	CASSENRDGTEAFF	TGTGCCAGCAGTGAGAACAGGGATGGGACTGAAGCTTTCTTT
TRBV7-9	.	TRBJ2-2	CASSLALSVRAGELFF	TGTGCCAGCAGCTTAGCGCTTTCGGTACGAGCCGGGGAGCTGTTTTTT